The clone carrying this TCR beta chain was seen only a few times. As yet, its antigen is unknown. The data derive from a study of early T cells in non-severe SARS-CoV-2 infection. Study in general: Unpaired chains resulted from sequencing bulk RNA of unsorted whole blood. The study, taken as a whole, reports: Sequences matched to VDJdb favored anti-spike CD8 responses, while private and CD4 specificities were missed.

Germline V gene sequence: CDR1 LNHDA, CDR2 SQIVND (reference sequence). Deletions cut 7 bases from V and 0 bases from J, with 10 bases between. The CDR3 consists of 14 residues. Individual cDNA molecules were tagged with unique molecular identifiers. Each CDR3 protein gets one entry after TCRdb re-called the 5' RACE reads with MiXCR. The repertoire has tens of thousands of distinct CDR3 sequences, around 4.5% of them found once; the top ten carry about 6.3%. This clonotype was sampled from an adult who was a healthcare worker with PCR-confirmed SARS-CoV-2 infection or an uninfected control (not recorded which). The gene calls are TRBV19 and TRBJ2-1; D unclear. Sequenced material: whole blood. Here the CDR3 DNA reads TGTGCCAGTACCCTTGGCCTCTCCTACAATGAGCAGTTCTTC. As protein: CASTLGLSYNEQFF.